This T cell receptor (beta chain) emerged from a study of shared clonotypes between healthy human individuals. V lost 2 bases to trimming and J lost 9 bases; unmatched junction nucleotides: 9. This CDR3 has 15 residues. Germline loops: CDR1 SGHRS, CDR2 YFSETQ. Using immunoSEQ multiplex PCR, the repertoire was profiled, and TCRdb retains in-frame clones only, with some absent. The sample has a few million clones, 90% to 95% seen once. Concerning this clone: Its antigen is still unknown.

Broader study findings: A limitation of the genetic and exposure-history diversity represented arose from few donors. Estimated clonotype richness was generally higher in naive than memory subsets.

Every donor, a Caucasian adult, lived in Nashville, Tennessee. The TCR was taken from a man aged 18-30 years in good health. Specimen: naive CD4+ T cells sorted from blood. Sample subset: CD45RA+ positively selected. This chain connects TRBV5-1 to TRBJ2-1; 9 nucleotides match TRBD2. DNA for the CDR3: TGCGCCAGCAGCTTCACGGTAGCGGGGGAGAGTGAGCAGTTCTTC. Amino acid sequence: CASSFTVAGESEQFF.